This T cell receptor beta chain was identified in a study of blood T cell repertoires in COVID-19. Study in general: COVID-19 samples from acute and convalescent phases originated in the United States, Italy and Spain. PBMCs, B-cell-depleted T cells, or T cells provided the cDNA or gDNA that made up the material.

The V and J ends lost 5 bases and 9 bases respectively, with 10 bases between them. The germline gives CDR1 SNHLY, CDR2 FYNNEI. This CDR3 is 11 amino acids long. Per the original methods: Reference gene primer amplification in the assay estimated nucleated cell counts. Generated by immunoSEQ multiplex PCR, the TCRdb table keeps only in-frame clones and is missing some. V, J and clone size were drawn from that table, and D and trimming were deduced from the DNA. This table has over 300,000 clones, approximately 85% appearing once. This clonotype was sampled from a human donor in a cohort sampled during active COVID-19. This chain connects TRBV2 to TRBJ2-5; D is perhaps TRBD2 (6 bases). The sequencing input was peripheral blood. This chain's CDR3 is CASSLGEAQYF. The DNA of the CDR3 is TGTGCCAGCAGTCTAGGGGAGGCCCAGTACTTC.